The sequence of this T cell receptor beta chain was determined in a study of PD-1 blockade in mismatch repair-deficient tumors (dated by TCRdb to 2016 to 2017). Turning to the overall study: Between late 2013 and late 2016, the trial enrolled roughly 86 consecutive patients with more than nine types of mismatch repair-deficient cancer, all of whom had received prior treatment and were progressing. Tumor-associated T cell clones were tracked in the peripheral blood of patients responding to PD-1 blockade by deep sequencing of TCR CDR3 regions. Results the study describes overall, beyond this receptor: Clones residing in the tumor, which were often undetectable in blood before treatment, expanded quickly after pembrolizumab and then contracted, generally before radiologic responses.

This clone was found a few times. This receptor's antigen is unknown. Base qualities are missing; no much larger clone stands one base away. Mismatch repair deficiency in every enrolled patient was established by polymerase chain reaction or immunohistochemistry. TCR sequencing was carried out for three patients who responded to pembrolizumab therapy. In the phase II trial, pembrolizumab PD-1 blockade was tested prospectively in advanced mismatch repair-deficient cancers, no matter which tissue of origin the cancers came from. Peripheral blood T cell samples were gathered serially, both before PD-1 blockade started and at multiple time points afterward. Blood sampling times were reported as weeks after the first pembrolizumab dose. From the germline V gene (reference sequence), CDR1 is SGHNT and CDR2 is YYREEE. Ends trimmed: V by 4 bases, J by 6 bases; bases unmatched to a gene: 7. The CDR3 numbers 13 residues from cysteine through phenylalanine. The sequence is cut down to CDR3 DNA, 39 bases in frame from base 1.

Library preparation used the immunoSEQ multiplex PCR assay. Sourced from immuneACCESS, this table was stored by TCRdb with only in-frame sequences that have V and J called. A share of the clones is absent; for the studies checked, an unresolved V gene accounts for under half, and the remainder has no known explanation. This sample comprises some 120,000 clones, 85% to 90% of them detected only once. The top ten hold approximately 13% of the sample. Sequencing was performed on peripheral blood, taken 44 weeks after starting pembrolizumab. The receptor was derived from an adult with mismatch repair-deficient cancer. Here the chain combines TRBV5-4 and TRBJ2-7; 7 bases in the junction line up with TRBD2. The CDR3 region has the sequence CASSKWGGPEQYF. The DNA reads TGTGCCAGCAGCAAATGGGGGGGTCCCGAGCAGTACTTC.